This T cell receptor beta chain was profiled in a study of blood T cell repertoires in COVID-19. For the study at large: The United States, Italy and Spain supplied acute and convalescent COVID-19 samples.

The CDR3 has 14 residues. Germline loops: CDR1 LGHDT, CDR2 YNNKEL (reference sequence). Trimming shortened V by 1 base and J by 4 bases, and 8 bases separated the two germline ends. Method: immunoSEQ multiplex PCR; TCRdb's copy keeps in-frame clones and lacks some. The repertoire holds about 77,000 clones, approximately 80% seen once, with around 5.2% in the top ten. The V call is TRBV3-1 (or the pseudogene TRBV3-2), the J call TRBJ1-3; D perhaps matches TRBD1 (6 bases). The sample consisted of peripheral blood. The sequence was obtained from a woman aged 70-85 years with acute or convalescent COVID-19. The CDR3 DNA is TGTGCCAGCAGCCAAGGACAGGAGGGAAACACCATATATTTT. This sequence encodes CASSQGQEGNTIYF.